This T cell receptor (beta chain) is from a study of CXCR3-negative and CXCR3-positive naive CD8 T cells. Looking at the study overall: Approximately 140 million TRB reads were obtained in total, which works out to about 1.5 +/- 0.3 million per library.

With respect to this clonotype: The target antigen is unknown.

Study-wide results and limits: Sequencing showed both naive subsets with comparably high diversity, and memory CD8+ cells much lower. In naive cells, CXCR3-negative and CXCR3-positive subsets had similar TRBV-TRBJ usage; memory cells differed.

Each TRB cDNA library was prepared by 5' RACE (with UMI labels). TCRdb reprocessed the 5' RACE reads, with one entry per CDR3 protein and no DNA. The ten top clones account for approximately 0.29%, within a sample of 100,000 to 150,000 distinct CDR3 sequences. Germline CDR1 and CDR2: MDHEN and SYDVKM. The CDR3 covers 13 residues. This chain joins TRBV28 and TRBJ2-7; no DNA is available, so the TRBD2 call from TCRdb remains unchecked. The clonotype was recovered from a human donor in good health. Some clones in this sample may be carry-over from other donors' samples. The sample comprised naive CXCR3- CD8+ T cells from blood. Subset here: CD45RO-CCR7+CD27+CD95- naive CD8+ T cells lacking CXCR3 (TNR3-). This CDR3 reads CASSLIRGGEQYF.